This record looks at one T cell receptor beta chain sequence and its context. Its antigen is still unknown. These data are taken from a study of cytomegalovirus exposure and HLA in healthy donors. The germline V gene encodes CDR1 MGHRA and CDR2 YSYEKL. Trimming stripped 3 bases from V and 3 bases from J, with 14 bases between. The CDR3 runs to 15 residues. The PCR employed 60 Vbeta primers together with 13 Jbeta primers. Assay used: immunoSEQ multiplex PCR; TCRdb lists only in-frame clones, some missing. The sample lists roughly 120,000 clones; around 70% were seen once. Study findings and constraints: Researchers reported in a later analysis that common viral pathogens appeared linked to several top clusters. A previous analysis found most TCR beta V segments productive roughly 90% or roughly 30% of the time. The study designated about 180 TCR beta chains cytomegalovirus-associated.

V gene TRBV4-1 combines with J gene TRBJ1-2; the D gene is possibly TRBD1 (5 bases). The sample taken for sequencing was PBMCs. This TCR derives from a woman aged 40 to 50 in good health and CMV-seropositive. The CDR3 protein is CASSQRDPGHYGYTF. DNA for the CDR3: TGCGCCAGCAGCCAGCGGGATCCGGGGCACTATGGCTACACCTTC.